The 22 T cell receptor beta chains below were found in one sample sequenced in a study of monozygotic twins with inflammatory bowel disease. TCRdb re-called the 5' RACE reads; every CDR3 protein appears as one record, without DNA. Its clone listing holds nearly 450,000 distinct CDR3 sequences. Sample: blood. These receptors all stem from a human donor with ulcerative colitis or Crohn's disease, or a healthy co-twin of an affected twin (not recorded which).

The chain recombines TRBV5-1 with TRBJ2-7; lacking DNA, the TRBD1 call made by TCRdb goes unchecked. The CDR3 loop spans 16 amino acids. The germline V gene has CDR1 SGHRS and CDR2 YFSETQ. The CDR3: CASSYSGTGVTYEQYF. Full variable domain (rest looked up from reference TRBV5-1 and TRBJ2-7): KAGVTQTPRYLIKTRGQQVTLSCSPISGHRSVSWYQQTPGQGLQFLFEYFSETQRNKGNFPGRFSGRQFSNSRSEMNVSTLELGDSALYLCASSYSGTGVTYEQYFGPGTRLTVT.

V and J are TRBV18 and TRBJ2-1. The CDR3 runs 11 residues. Germline V gene lookup returns CDR1 KGHSH and CDR2 LQKENI. CDR3 protein: CASSFANEQFF.

J is TRBJ1-5 and V is TRBV5-1. Germline V gene data show CDR1 as SGHRS and CDR2 as YFSETQ. This CDR3 has 15 residues. The CDR3 loop reads CASSLEPDSNQPQHF.

The chain recombines TRBV11-2 with TRBJ2-1; no DNA is available, so the TRBD2 call from TCRdb remains unchecked. The length of the CDR3 is 18 residues. CDR1 is SGHAT and CDR2 is FQNNGV in the germline V gene. The CDR3 region is CASSSGYAGGPSYNEQFF.

This chain connects TRBV20-1 to TRBJ2-1. CDR3 length equals 15 residues. The V gene's germline CDR1 is DFQATT and CDR2 SNEGSKA (reference sequence). The CDR3 reads CSARQRLSSYNEQFF.

CDR3 region: CSARDLDRVWQPQHF. V is TRBV20-1 and J is TRBJ1-5; TCRdb designates TRBD1, a call that cannot be tested without DNA. The CDR3 contains 15 residues. The germline V gene encodes CDR1 DFQATT and CDR2 SNEGSKA (reference sequence).

The rearrangement links TRBV4-1 to TRBJ1-1; TCRdb's D gene call, TRBD1, goes unchecked for lack of DNA. CDR3 length equals 16 residues. Germline V CDR1 and CDR2: MGHRA, YSYEKL. CDR3 sequence reads: CASSGPRGRMNTEAFF.

The V gene is TRBV7-9, the J gene TRBJ2-7; TCRdb names TRBD1, which stays unverified in the absence of DNA. This CDR3 contains 16 residues. The germline V gene encodes CDR1 SEHNR and CDR2 FQNEAQ (reference sequence). CDR3 region: CASSPGQGGSSYEQYF. Full variable domain (rest looked up from reference TRBV7-9 and TRBJ2-7): DTGVSQNPRHKITKRGQNVTFRCDPISEHNRLYWYRQTLGQGPEFLTYFQNEAQLEKSRLLSDRFSAERPKGSFSTLEIQRTEQGDSAMYLCASSPGQGGSSYEQYFGPGTRLTVT.

The genes are TRBV12-3 or TRBV12-4 and TRBJ2-2; TCRdb names TRBD1, which stays unverified in the absence of DNA. The CDR3 runs 15 residues. The CDR3 spells CASSLLGVVSGELFF.

The J gene is TRBJ1-1, the V gene TRBV3-1; with no DNA, the TCRdb D assignment of TRBD1 cannot be verified. Germline values: CDR1 LGHDT, CDR2 YNNKEL (reference sequence). The CDR3 runs 15 residues. CDR3: CAGSQGDSVNTEAFF.

J is TRBJ2-7 and V is TRBV7-2; TCRdb's D gene call, TRBD1, goes unchecked for lack of DNA. The CDR3 loop spans 15 amino acids. Germline-derived CDR1 and CDR2 are SGHTA and FQGNSA. The CDR3 loop is CASSPDRQAYYEQYF.

The genes are TRBV18 and TRBJ1-4; TCRdb picks TRBD1, but there is no DNA to check that call. This CDR3 region has 16 residues. Germline CDR1 reads KGHSH; CDR2 reads LQKENI. CDR3 sequence: CASSLKSGSLNEKLFF. Supplemented by reference TRBV18 and TRBJ1-4, the full variable domain reads NAGVMQNPRHLVRRRGQEARLRCSPMKGHSHVYWYRQLPEEGLKFMVYLQKENIIDESGMPKERFSAEFPKEGPSILRIQQVVRGDSAAYFCASSLKSGSLNEKLFFGSGTQLSVL.

The chain combines TRBV6-5 with TRBJ1-2; the TCRdb D gene call, TRBD1, has no DNA to confirm it. This CDR3 is 16 amino acids long. The germline CDR1 and CDR2 sequences are MNHEY and SVGAGI. CDR3 amino acids: CASSLPGQGAIYGYTF.

This chain uses TRBV4-2 with TRBJ2-5; the D call from TCRdb, TRBD1, cannot be confirmed without DNA. There are 14 residues in the CDR3. Germline V gene lookup returns CDR1 LGHNA and CDR2 YNFKEQ. The CDR3 is CASSQDKGGETQYF.

The gene calls are TRBV7-3 and TRBJ1-2; as DNA is missing, the TRBD1 call by TCRdb cannot be tested. From germline, CDR1 is SGHTA and CDR2 FQGTGA. This CDR3 has 13 residues. The CDR3 spells CASSKDRDDGYTF.

The CDR3 here is CASRTGVGGTEAFF. This chain links TRBV6-1 with TRBJ1-1; with no DNA, the TCRdb D assignment of TRBD1 cannot be verified. Per the germline V gene, CDR1 is MNHNS and CDR2 is SASEGT. This CDR3 spans 14 amino acids.

The chain recombines TRBV28 with TRBJ1-5. CDR3 size: 15 residues. Germline-derived CDR1 and CDR2 are MDHEN and SYDVKM. CDR3 in amino acids: CASDMGGGGNQPQHF.

This chain's CDR3 is CASSQGRQDGQETQYF. The rearrangement uses TRBV4-1 and TRBJ2-5. CDR3 length equals 16 residues. The germline CDR1 and CDR2 sequences are MGHRA and YSYEKL.

The rearrangement links TRBV6-1 to TRBJ1-4; absent DNA, TCRdb's TRBD1 call cannot be checked. The CDR3 runs to 14 residues. CDR1 is MNHNS, CDR2 SASEGT, per germline. Here the CDR3 reads CASRRDNSNEKLFF.

The chain recombines TRBV5-1 with TRBJ2-1. The CDR3 contains 17 residues. Germline assignment: CDR1 SGHRS and CDR2 YFSETQ. The CDR3 loop reads CASSPEIRTRLYNEQFF.

The J gene is TRBJ2-1, the V gene TRBV28; the TCRdb call, TRBD1, lacks DNA for checking. CDR3 size: 13 residues. The germline gives CDR1 MDHEN, CDR2 SYDVKM. The chain's CDR3 is CASSLPHLQMQFF.

V and J are TRBV18 and TRBJ1-4. The germline CDR1 and CDR2 sequences are KGHSH and LQKENI. This CDR3 region has 15 residues. This CDR3 reads CASSTDAAVNEKLFF.